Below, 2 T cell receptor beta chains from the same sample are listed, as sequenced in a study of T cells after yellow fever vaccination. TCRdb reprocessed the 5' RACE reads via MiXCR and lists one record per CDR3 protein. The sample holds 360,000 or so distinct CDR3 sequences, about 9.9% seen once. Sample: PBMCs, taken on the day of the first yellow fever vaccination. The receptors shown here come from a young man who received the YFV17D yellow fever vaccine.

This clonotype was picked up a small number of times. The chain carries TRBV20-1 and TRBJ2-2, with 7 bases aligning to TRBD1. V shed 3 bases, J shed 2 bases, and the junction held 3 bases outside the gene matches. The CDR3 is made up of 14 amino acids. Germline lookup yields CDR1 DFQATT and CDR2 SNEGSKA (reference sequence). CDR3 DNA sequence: TGCAGTGCTAGGGGACAGTACAACACCGGGGAGCTGTTTTTT. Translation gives CSARGQYNTGELFF.

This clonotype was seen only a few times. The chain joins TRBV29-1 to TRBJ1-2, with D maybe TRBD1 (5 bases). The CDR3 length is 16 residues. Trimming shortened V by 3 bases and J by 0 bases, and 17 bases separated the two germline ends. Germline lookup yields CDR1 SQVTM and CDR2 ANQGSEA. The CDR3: CSVEVGRFRANYGYTF. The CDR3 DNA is TGCAGCGTTGAGGTGGGACGTTTTCGGGCTAACTATGGCTACACCTTC.